This T cell receptor (beta chain) was retrieved from a study of CD8 T cells in Susac syndrome. Peripheral blood CD8+ and CD4+ T cells were profiled by TCR beta sequencing. Isolation of CD8+ and CD4+ T cells was performed negatively, whereas enrichment of TEMRA cells was done by FACS. Reverse transcription used about 0.45 to 1 ug RNA and random hexamers. An immunoSEQ multiplex PCR generated amplified TCR beta CDR3 products spanning 54 Vbeta and 13 Jbeta. A single record per CDR3 protein comes from TCRdb applying MiXCR to the immunoSEQ multiplex PCR reads. Of about 160,000 distinct CDR3 sequences in the sample, roughly 95% were seen once. V lost 3 bases and J lost 5, with 6 bases in between. Germline V lookup: CDR1 KGHDR, CDR2 SFDVKD. The CDR3 contains 12 residues.

V and J are TRBV24-1 and TRBJ1-2; D is ambiguous. The clonotype comes from a human donor in good health. The sequencing sample was made of CD4+ T cells from PBMCs. The CDR3 protein is CATSDTAYGYTF. CDR3 sequence (DNA): TGTGCCACCAGTGATACGGCTTATGGCTACACCTTC.